Listed below are T cell receptor beta chains from one sample, sequenced in a study of shared clonotypes between healthy human individuals. Measured with immunoSEQ multiplex PCR; TCRdb has only the in-frame clones, and not every one. The sample has hundreds of thousands of clones, about 90% seen once; the top ten hold about 24%. Sequencing was carried out using naive CD8+ T cells sorted from blood. The receptors stem from a man aged 25 to 40 in good health. Both conserved end residues are part of each CDR3. Each record gives: J gene, D gene, V gene, clone size, CDR3 protein, CDR3 DNA. A D gene is named only where the DNA matches it firmly. Rows give clone size only sometimes, using once, few, many, or a class for an expanded clone.

>TRBJ2-1|-|TRBV29-1|-
CSAQGYDSYNEQFF
TGCAGCGCCCAGGGGTATGACTCCTACAATGAGCAGTTCTTC
>TRBJ1-5|-|TRBV6-4|-
CASSQPGGPLPNQPQHF
TGTGCCAGCAGCCAACCCGGGGGGCCCCTTCCTAATCAGCCCCAGCATTTT
>TRBJ2-5|TRBD2|TRBV10-3|-
CAISESGGSRQETQYF
TGTGCCATCAGTGAGTCGGGCGGGAGTCGCCAAGAGACCCAGTACTTC
>TRBJ2-7|-|TRBV11-2|few
CASSALTYEQYF
TGTGCCAGCAGCGCCTTAACCTACGAGCAGTACTTC
>TRBJ2-3|TRBD2|TRBV6-5|-
CASSASGSNTDTQYF
TGTGCCAGCAGTGCTAGCGGGAGTAACACAGATACGCAGTATTTT
>TRBJ2-1|-|TRBV7-9|-
CASSIKGEQFF
TGTGCCAGCAGCATAAAGGGTGAGCAGTTCTTC
>TRBJ2-1|-|TRBV27|-
CASTRGPPSEQFF
TGTGCCAGCACCCGGGGGCCACCAAGTGAGCAGTTCTTC
>TRBJ2-1|TRBD1|TRBV19|-
CASSIHRGPEQFF
TGTGCCAGTAGTATCCACAGGGGGCCTGAGCAGTTCTTC
>TRBJ1-2|-|TRBV6-5|-
CASSYRGSGGYTF
TGTGCCAGCAGTTACAGGGGCTCGGGAGGCTACACCTTC
>TRBJ2-7|-|TRBV5-6|-
CASSSDRGLIYEQYF
TGTGCCAGCAGCTCTGACAGAGGACTAATCTACGAGCAGTACTTC
>TRBJ2-1|TRBD1|TRBV10-3|-
CAISTRDRLSSYNEQFF
TGTGCCATCAGTACCCGGGACAGGCTGAGCTCCTACAATGAGCAGTTCTTC
>TRBJ2-1|-|TRBV11-3|-
CASSPTRGQYNEQFF
TGTGCCAGCAGCCCGACGAGAGGACAGTACAATGAGCAGTTCTTC
>TRBJ2-7|TRBD2|TRBV7-9|-
CASSPRLAAYEQYF
TGTGCCAGCAGCCCGCGACTAGCGGCCTACGAGCAGTACTTC
>TRBJ2-2|TRBD2|TRBV4-1|-
CASSRRASGRVNTGELFF
TGCGCCAGCAGCCGCCGGGCTAGCGGGAGGGTTAACACCGGGGAGCTGTTTTTT
>TRBJ2-7|TRBD2|TRBV4-1|-
CASSQWGRPSGRPRSSEQYF
TGCGCCAGCAGCCAATGGGGTCGGCCCAGCGGGAGGCCCCGGTCCTCAGAGCAGTACTTC
>TRBJ1-3|-|TRBV6-1|-
CASSETGTAGNTIYF
TGTGCCAGCAGTGAAACGGGAACCGCTGGAAACACCATATATTTT
>TRBJ2-3|-|TRBV29-1|-
CSAGTGRGTDTQYF
TGCAGCGCCGGGACGGGTAGGGGTACAGATACGCAGTATTTT
>TRBJ1-5|-|TRBV27|-
CASSYSYSNQPQHF
TGTGCCAGCAGTTATTCGTATAGCAATCAGCCCCAGCATTTT
>TRBJ2-5|TRBD1|TRBV7-3|once
CASSPGTEETQYF
TGTGCCAGCAGCCCCGGGACAGAAGAGACCCAGTACTTC
>TRBJ2-2|-|TRBV27|-
CASSLWRPTGELFF
TGTGCCAGCAGTTTATGGCGTCCCACCGGGGAGCTGTTTTTT
>TRBJ1-5|TRBD1|TRBV7-9|-
CASSPATGDGSNQPQHF
TGTGCCAGCAGCCCGGCAACAGGGGACGGAAGCAATCAGCCCCAGCATTTT
>TRBJ2-7|TRBD2|TRBV6-5|-
CASSYGAGGYEQYF
TGTGCCAGCAGTTACGGAGCGGGAGGTTACGAGCAGTACTTC
>TRBJ1-4|-|TRBV19|-
CASSIQGNNEKLFF
TGTGCCAGTAGTATTCAAGGGAACAATGAAAAACTGTTTTTT
>TRBJ2-7|-|TRBV2|-
CASSEGLPGRTYEQYF
TGTGCCAGCAGTGAAGGTCTTCCAGGGAGGACCTACGAGCAGTACTTC
>TRBJ2-7|TRBD1|TRBV7-2|-
CASSLLGGQGELRQYF
TGTGCCAGCAGCCTCCTCGGGGGACAGGGAGAGTTGCGGCAGTACTTC
>TRBJ2-1|-|TRBV6-5|-
CASSVASALDEQFF
TGTGCCAGCAGTGTGGCCAGCGCCCTCGATGAGCAGTTCTTC
>TRBJ1-3|-|TRBV27|-
CASSLSRGTGNTIYF
TGTGCCAGCAGTTTATCAAGGGGAACTGGAAACACCATATATTTT
>TRBJ2-7|TRBD2|TRBV7-9|-
CASSSSSSGLSYEQYF
TGTGCCAGCAGCTCTTCAAGTAGCGGGCTTTCCTACGAGCAGTACTTC
>TRBJ2-3|-|TRBV27|once
CASSTRDRPTDTQYF
TGTGCCAGCAGTACGCGGGACAGACCCACAGATACGCAGTATTTT
>TRBJ2-7|TRBD2|TRBV6-1|-
CASSGGLAASYEQYF
TGTGCCAGCAGTGGGGGACTAGCGGCTTCCTACGAGCAGTACTTC
>TRBJ2-7|-|TRBV11-2|-
CASSYPGHNYPVGSYEQYF
TGTGCCAGCAGCTACCCGGGACACAACTACCCGGTAGGTTCCTACGAGCAGTACTTC
>TRBJ2-3|TRBD2|TRBV27|-
CASSFGTSGNTQYF
TGTGCCAGCAGTTTCGGGACTAGCGGGAATACGCAGTATTTT
>TRBJ2-7|-|TRBV27|-
CASSFGRLSYEQYF
TGTGCCAGCAGTTTCGGACGGTTATCCTACGAGCAGTACTTC
>TRBJ2-3|-|TRBV28|-
CASSLSYSAAHIITDTQYF
TGTGCCAGCAGTTTATCATATTCGGCAGCTCATATTATCACAGATACGCAGTATTTT
>TRBJ2-1|TRBD2|TRBV19|once
CASSALAGNYNEQFF
TGTGCCAGTAGTGCCCTAGCGGGAAACTACAATGAGCAGTTCTTC
>TRBJ1-5|-|TRBV7-9|-
CASSIDTHQPQHF
TGTGCCAGCAGCATTGACACCCATCAGCCCCAGCATTTT
>TRBJ2-1|-|TRBV18|-
CASSLGWNEQFF
TGTGCCAGCTCGTTAGGGTGGAATGAGCAGTTCTTC
>TRBJ1-5|-|TRBV7-2|-
CASSSAGNSNQPQHF
TGTGCCAGCAGTTCGGCAGGGAATAGCAATCAGCCCCAGCATTTT
>TRBJ2-1|-|TRBV7-2|-
CASSLELAYEQFF
TGTGCCAGCAGCTTGGAACTAGCTTATGAGCAGTTCTTC
>TRBJ2-7|-|TRBV7-9|-
CASSPSYSSYEQYF
TGTGCCAGCAGCCCTAGCTATAGCTCCTACGAGCAGTACTTC
>TRBJ1-2|-|TRBV19|-
CASSIPSDGFYGYTF
TGTGCCAGTAGTATACCCTCGGACGGATTCTATGGCTACACCTTC
>TRBJ2-3|-|TRBV29-1|-
CSVERQGLWTDTQYF
TGCAGCGTCGAGAGGCAGGGGCTTTGGACAGATACGCAGTATTTT